A single sample is the source of the 15 T cell receptor beta chains below, sequenced in a study of cytomegalovirus exposure and HLA in healthy donors. With 60 Vbeta and 13 Jbeta primers, the PCR was carried out. TCRdb's table, derived via immunoSEQ multiplex PCR, lists solely in-frame clones and lacks some. The sample holds some 65,000 clones; around 80% are singletons and the top ten take over 2.5%. Sequenced material: PBMCs. Receptor source: a girl aged 10 to 17 in good health and CMV-seropositive.

This clone was counted once. The chain couples TRBV10-3 to TRBJ2-7; 11 nucleotides align to TRBD2. This CDR3 has 14 amino acids. Trimming removed 2 bases from V and 6 bases from J; junction bases left unmatched: 3. CDR1 is ENHRY and CDR2 is SYGVKD in the germline V gene. The CDR3 DNA reads as TGTGCCATCAGTGAGGTAGCGGGAGGGCTCGAGCAGTACTTC. Translating gives CAISEVAGGLEQYF.

The chain recombines TRBV25-1 with TRBJ1-6; 7 bases align to TRBD1. The V gene end was trimmed by 3 bases and the J gene end by 7 bases; junction bases not matched to a gene: 3. The CDR3 covers 14 residues. In germline, CDR1 is MGHDK, CDR2 SYGVNS. The CDR3 nucleotides read TGTGCCAGCAGTGAGCGAGGGGGCAATTCACCCCTCCACTTT. The encoded protein is CASSERGGNSPLHF. Supplemented by reference TRBV25-1 and TRBJ1-6, the full variable domain reads EADIYQTPRYLVIGTGKKITLECSQTMGHDKMYWYQQDPGMELHLIHYSYGVNSTEKGDLSSESTVSRIRTEHFPLTLESARPSHTSQYLCASSERGGNSPLHFGNGTRLTVT.

This clone showed up just a few times. V gene TRBV6-5 combines with J gene TRBJ1-6, with D perhaps matching TRBD1 (6 bases). With 7 bases removed from V and 5 bases from J, the gap between germline ends came to 12 bases. The CDR3 totals 14 residues. Germline V gene data show CDR1 as MNHEY and CDR2 as SVGAGI. Here the CDR3 reads CASTLGANNSPLHF. The CDR3 DNA sequence: TGTGCCAGCACATTGGGGGCTAATAATTCACCCCTCCACTTT.

Only a few counts were recorded for this clone. This chain uses TRBV15 with TRBJ2-5; tentative D call: TRBD1 (6 bases). This CDR3 is 15 amino acids long. Germline V gene data show CDR1 as LNHNV and CDR2 as YYDKDF (reference sequence). Trimming cost V 0 bases and J 4 bases, with 12 bases left between them. The CDR3 DNA follows: TGTGCCACCAGCAGAGATGCTGCCAGGGGAGAGACCCAGTACTTC. Translating gives CATSRDAARGETQYF.

The chain is built from TRBV30 and TRBJ2-6; no clear D gene. The ends were cut back, 4 bases at V and 0 bases at J, with 13 bases in the middle. The germline V gene has CDR1 GTSNPN and CDR2 SVGIG (reference sequence). The CDR3 has 16 residues. CDR3 region: CAWMVWRISGANVLTF. DNA of the CDR3: TGTGCCTGGATGGTTTGGCGGATCTCTGGGGCCAACGTCCTGACTTTC.

The chain has TRBV4-1 and TRBJ2-2; D unclear. Germline CDR1 and CDR2: MGHRA and YSYEKL. V was shortened by 0 bases and J by 2 bases, with 10 bases between the two germline ends. This CDR3 has 16 amino acids. The CDR3 loop reads CASSQDPPGNTGELFF. The CDR3 DNA follows: TGCGCCAGCAGCCAAGATCCTCCCGGTAACACCGGGGAGCTGTTTTTT.

The V and J genes are TRBV6-5 and TRBJ2-1, with a tentative D call TRBD2 (5 bases). The CDR3 sequence is 14 residues long. Trimming left V 6 bases short and J 6 bases short, with 15 bases between. Germline loops: CDR1 MNHEY, CDR2 SVGAGI. CDR3 loop: CASSREISRNEQFF. The DNA of the CDR3 is TGTGCCAGCAGCCGGGAAATTTCCCGCAATGAGCAGTTCTTC.

In its sample, this clone ranks as medium-sized (0.01 to 0.1%). The chain carries TRBV6-1 and TRBJ2-7, with TRBD1 matching 9 bases. Trimming at V came to 2 bases and at J to 4 bases, leaving 24 bases not matched to a gene. The CDR3 consists of 21 residues. CDR1 and CDR2 from the germline V gene are MNHNS and SASEGT. CDR3 nucleotides: TGTGCCAGCAGTGAATCTGGGGGACAGGGTTATGGCCCGGGACCGGAATACGAGCAGTACTTC. It yields the protein CASSESGGQGYGPGPEYEQYF.

The chain combines TRBV7-9 with TRBJ2-1, with TRBD2 matching over 8 bases. V was clipped by 5 bases and J by 11 bases; unmatched bases: 11. This CDR3 has 14 residues. Germline V gene lookup returns CDR1 SEHNR and CDR2 FQNEAQ (reference sequence). The CDR3 DNA reads as TGTGCCAGCAGCCCGCAGATCCGGGGGGGCAAGCAGTTCTTC. Its translation is CASSPQIRGGKQFF.

The rearrangement uses TRBV7-2 and TRBJ2-7, with TRBD1 matching 8 bases. Looked up from germline, CDR1 is SGHTA and CDR2 is FQGNSA. V lost 5 bases to trimming and J lost 6 bases; unmatched junction nucleotides: 12. This CDR3 spans 15 amino acids. The CDR3 nucleotides read TGTGCCAGCAGCACCTCTTCCGGACAGGGCTCCGAGCAGTACTTC. Its protein is CASSTSSGQGSEQYF.

The sample holds a few counts of this clone. The chain employs TRBV25-1 and TRBJ2-7, with D maybe TRBD2 (5 bases). The CDR3 has 14 amino acids. Trimming pared 3 bases from V and 7 bases from J, leaving 16 bases between. The germline V gene has CDR1 MGHDK and CDR2 SYGVNS. The CDR3 sequence: CASSEGEVPLEQYF. The DNA for the CDR3 is TGTGCCAGCAGTGAGGGAGAAGTTCCTCTGGAGCAGTACTTC.

This clone is a singleton in its sample. The CDR3 is CASSEASGSTGELFF. The CDR3 DNA follows: TGTGCCAGCAGTGAGGCTAGCGGGAGTACCGGGGAGCTGTTTTTT. The chain links TRBV2 to TRBJ2-2, with 10 bases that match TRBD2. With 3 bases clipped from V and 5 bases from J, the junction kept 3 bases outside the gene matches. Germline lookup yields CDR1 SNHLY and CDR2 FYNNEI. The CDR3 is 15 amino acids.

This chain links TRBV30 with TRBJ2-7; 10 positions agree with TRBD1. J lost 2 bases, V lost 3 bases, and 1 base had no gene match. Germline V gene lookup returns CDR1 GTSNPN and CDR2 SVGIG (reference sequence). This CDR3 has 13 amino acids. CDR3 loop: CAWRGQGTYEQYF. CDR3 coding DNA: TGTGCCTGGAGGGGACAGGGGACCTACGAGCAGTACTTC.

V is TRBV6-6 and J is TRBJ1-5, with D perhaps TRBD1 (5 bases). Trimming pared 0 bases from V and 5 bases from J, leaving 8 bases between. Germline-derived CDR1 and CDR2 are MNHNY and SVGAGI (reference sequence). The CDR3 is 14 residues long. CDR3 nucleotides: TGTGCCAGCAGTTACTCACGCAGGGATCAGCCCCAGCATTTT. Amino acids: CASSYSRRDQPQHF.

The chain joins TRBV28 to TRBJ1-2, with a possible D match to TRBD1 (5 bases). Trimming removed 3 bases from V and 5 bases from J, with 16 bases in between. The CDR3 consists of 15 residues. CDR1 is MDHEN, CDR2 SYDVKM, per germline. The CDR3 loop reads CASSFPQGFGYGYTF. The CDR3 DNA reads TGTGCCAGCAGTTTCCCCCAGGGATTTGGGTATGGCTACACCTTC.